These T cell receptor beta chains were read from a single sample in a study of shared clonotypes between healthy human individuals. This table comes from immunoSEQ multiplex PCR, and its TCRdb copy is limited to in-frame clones, with some not included. The repertoire holds approximately 840,000 clones, with about 96% as singletons. Input material: naive CD8+ T cells sorted from blood. The receptors were sampled from a man aged 30-40 years in good health. CDR3s include the opening cysteine and the closing phenylalanine or tryptophan. Each record gives: D gene, J gene, clone size, V gene, CDR3 protein, CDR3 DNA. The D gene is left open where the match is weak. Clone sizes are given selectively: once, few, many, or a class where the clone is expanded.

d_gene: -; j_gene: TRBJ2-1; abundance: -; v_gene: TRBV28; CDR3aa: CASRPPSGPYNEQFF; CDR3nt: TGTGCCAGCAGGCCCCCGAGCGGACCCTACAATGAGCAGTTCTTC
d_gene: -; j_gene: TRBJ2-7; abundance: -; v_gene: TRBV25-1; CDR3aa: CASSEFWWTLEQYF; CDR3nt: TGTGCCAGCAGTGAATTCTGGTGGACTCTCGAGCAGTACTTC
d_gene: TRBD1; j_gene: TRBJ2-7; abundance: -; v_gene: TRBV4-1; CDR3aa: CASSQPDWTRQGVKNEQYF; CDR3nt: TGCGCCAGCAGCCAACCAGATTGGACCCGACAGGGGGTGAAAAACGAGCAGTACTTC
d_gene: -; j_gene: TRBJ2-4; abundance: once; v_gene: TRBV5-1; CDR3aa: CASSLQGRRAKNIQYF; CDR3nt: TGCGCCAGCAGCTTGCAAGGGAGGAGGGCCAAAAACATTCAGTACTTC
d_gene: -; j_gene: TRBJ2-1; abundance: -; v_gene: TRBV19; CDR3aa: CASSAIGDWGNEQFF; CDR3nt: TGTGCCAGTAGTGCTATCGGAGATTGGGGTAATGAGCAGTTCTTC
d_gene: TRBD2; j_gene: TRBJ2-7; abundance: -; v_gene: TRBV11-3; CDR3aa: CASSLGSGSGYEQYF; CDR3nt: TGTGCCAGCAGCTTAGGTAGCGGGAGCGGATACGAGCAGTACTTC
d_gene: -; j_gene: TRBJ2-7; abundance: -; v_gene: TRBV28; CDR3aa: CASRVPTGEVVSYEQYF; CDR3nt: TGTGCCAGCAGAGTACCTACAGGGGAGGTCGTATCCTACGAGCAGTACTTC
d_gene: -; j_gene: TRBJ2-3; abundance: -; v_gene: TRBV4-1; CDR3aa: CASSQDGSLGLFSDTQYF; CDR3nt: TGCGCCAGCAGCCAAGATGGGTCACTAGGGCTGTTTTCGGATACGCAGTATTTT
d_gene: TRBD2; j_gene: TRBJ2-5; abundance: -; v_gene: TRBV27; CDR3aa: CASSFEGGPVETQYF; CDR3nt: TGTGCCAGCAGTTTTGAGGGAGGGCCTGTAGAGACCCAGTACTTC
d_gene: -; j_gene: TRBJ2-3; abundance: -; v_gene: TRBV14; CDR3aa: CASSPSGVHDTQYF; CDR3nt: TGTGCCAGCAGCCCCTCCGGAGTCCATGATACGCAGTATTTT
d_gene: TRBD1; j_gene: TRBJ2-5; abundance: -; v_gene: TRBV6-5; CDR3aa: CASSYNRGLETQYF; CDR3nt: TGTGCCAGCAGTTACAACAGGGGGCTGGAGACCCAGTACTTC
d_gene: -; j_gene: TRBJ2-7; abundance: -; v_gene: TRBV27; CDR3aa: CASSLSGRYEQYF; CDR3nt: TGTGCCAGCAGTTTGTCAGGGCGGTACGAGCAGTACTTC
d_gene: -; j_gene: TRBJ2-7; abundance: -; v_gene: TRBV5-4; CDR3aa: CASSARQDSSYEQYF; CDR3nt: TGTGCCAGCAGTGCCCGCCAGGACAGCTCCTACGAGCAGTACTTC
d_gene: -; j_gene: TRBJ2-1; abundance: -; v_gene: TRBV6-1; CDR3aa: CASSEVQIGTGSISYNEQFF; CDR3nt: TGTGCCAGCAGTGAAGTTCAAATTGGAACAGGGTCGATCTCCTACAATGAGCAGTTCTTC
d_gene: -; j_gene: TRBJ2-5; abundance: once; v_gene: TRBV7-9; CDR3aa: CASSRIAGETQYF; CDR3nt: TGTGCCAGCAGTCGAATAGCTGGAGAGACCCAGTACTTC
d_gene: -; j_gene: TRBJ1-1; abundance: -; v_gene: TRBV28; CDR3aa: CASSFVNMGEAFF; CDR3nt: TGTGCCAGCAGTTTCGTCAACATGGGTGAAGCTTTCTTT
d_gene: -; j_gene: TRBJ2-1; abundance: -; v_gene: TRBV6-5; CDR3aa: CASSLQGNEQFF; CDR3nt: TGTGCCAGCAGTTTACAGGGCAATGAGCAGTTCTTC
d_gene: -; j_gene: TRBJ2-1; abundance: -; v_gene: TRBV7-9; CDR3aa: CASTDTYNEQFF; CDR3nt: TGTGCCAGCACCGATACTTACAATGAGCAGTTCTTC
d_gene: -; j_gene: TRBJ2-1; abundance: -; v_gene: TRBV7-3; CDR3aa: CASTSDSNYNEQFF; CDR3nt: TGTGCCAGCACCTCGGACTCAAACTACAATGAGCAGTTCTTC
d_gene: -; j_gene: TRBJ2-7; abundance: -; v_gene: TRBV19; CDR3aa: CASSMSVSYYEQYF; CDR3nt: TGTGCCAGTAGTATGAGTGTCTCCTACTACGAGCAGTACTTC
d_gene: TRBD2; j_gene: TRBJ2-5; abundance: -; v_gene: TRBV4-1; CDR3aa: CASSLTSGSGETQYF; CDR3nt: TGCGCCAGCAGCCTGACTAGCGGGAGTGGGGAGACCCAGTACTTC
d_gene: -; j_gene: TRBJ2-1; abundance: -; v_gene: TRBV7-9; CDR3aa: CASSTRESSYNEQFF; CDR3nt: TGTGCCAGCAGCACCCGGGAGAGCTCCTACAATGAGCAGTTCTTC
d_gene: TRBD2; j_gene: TRBJ2-5; abundance: -; v_gene: TRBV9; CDR3aa: CASSGGLDQETQYF; CDR3nt: TGTGCCAGCAGCGGGGGACTAGACCAAGAGACCCAGTACTTC
d_gene: -; j_gene: TRBJ2-6; abundance: -; v_gene: TRBV7-9; CDR3aa: CASSPPTSGANVLTF; CDR3nt: TGTGCCAGCAGCCCCCCAACCTCTGGGGCCAACGTCCTGACTTTC